Each of the 3 T cell receptor beta chains below was sequenced from the same sample in a study of T cell repertoires in cytomegalovirus infection. Each CDR3 protein is one row after TCRdb ran MiXCR on the reads. The table has some 920,000 distinct CDR3 sequences, under 40% seen once; the top ten hold roughly 13%. Their recognized antigens are unknown. Here the sequenced sample was cultured CD8+ T cells from PBMCs, taken from culture after CMV antigen stimulation. Source of these receptors: a human donor in good health (CMV status not recorded). Some clones in this sample may be carry-over from other donors' samples.

The V call is TRBV5-6, the J call TRBJ1-5; TRBD1 aligns across 9 bases. In germline, CDR1 is SGHDT, CDR2 YYEEEE. The J segment lost 6 bases and the V segment lost 0 bases, leaving 7 bases of the junction unmatched. This CDR3 region has 16 residues. CDR3 sequence reads: CASSLEGQGGAQPQHF. The CDR3 DNA reads TGTGCCAGCAGCTTGGAGGGACAGGGAGGAGCTCAGCCCCAGCATTTT.

The J gene is TRBJ1-4, the V gene TRBV6-1, with TRBD1 identical over 8 bases. This CDR3 contains 14 residues. V was clipped by 6 bases and J by 6 bases; unmatched bases: 6. The V gene's germline CDR1 is MNHNS and CDR2 SASEGT. The CDR3 loop is CASRMTGVYEKLFF. In DNA form, the CDR3 reads TGTGCCAGCAGGATGACAGGGGTTTATGAAAAACTGTTTTTT.

The chain combines TRBV5-5 with TRBJ2-1; no definite D call. The CDR3 is 14 amino acids. V gave up 0 bases and J gave up 5 bases, with 9 bases separating them. Germline assignment: CDR1 SGHKS and CDR2 YYEKEE (reference sequence). The CDR3 reads CASSLAEHNNEQFF. The CDR3 nucleotides read TGTGCCAGCAGCTTGGCCGAACACAACAATGAGCAGTTCTTC.